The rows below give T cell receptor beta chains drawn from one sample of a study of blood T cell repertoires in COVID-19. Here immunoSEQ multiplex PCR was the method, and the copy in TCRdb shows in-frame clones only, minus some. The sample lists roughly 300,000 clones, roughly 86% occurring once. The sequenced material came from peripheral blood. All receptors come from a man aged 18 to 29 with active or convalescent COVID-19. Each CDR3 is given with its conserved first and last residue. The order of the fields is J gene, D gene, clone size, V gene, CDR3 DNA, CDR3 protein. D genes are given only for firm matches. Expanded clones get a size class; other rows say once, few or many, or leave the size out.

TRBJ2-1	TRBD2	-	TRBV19	TGTGCCAGTACCCCTGGCGGGGGGGCCTTTAATGAGCAGTTCTTC	CASTPGGGAFNEQFF
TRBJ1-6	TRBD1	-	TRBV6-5	TGTGCCAGCAGTCAGGGACAGGCGTTTTCACCCCTCCACTTT	CASSQGQAFSPLHF
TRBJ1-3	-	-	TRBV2	TGTGCCAGCAGTGTTGAGACGGGGGGCATGAACACCATATATTTT	CASSVETGGMNTIYF
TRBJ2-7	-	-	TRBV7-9	TGTGCCAGCAGCTTTGGCCGGGGAACCTACGAGCAGTACTTC	CASSFGRGTYEQYF
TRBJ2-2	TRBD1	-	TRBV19	TGTGCCAGTAGTGACCCGGGACAGGGGCACACCGGGGAGCTGTTTTTT	CASSDPGQGHTGELFF
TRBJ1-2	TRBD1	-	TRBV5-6	TGTGCCAGCAGCCCCGGACAGGCGGTTGACTACACCTTC	CASSPGQAVDYTF
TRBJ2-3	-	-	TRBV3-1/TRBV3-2	TGTGCCAGCAGCCAAGATTGGCAGGCAGCCACAGATACGCAGTATTTT	CASSQDWQAATDTQYF
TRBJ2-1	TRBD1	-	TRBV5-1	TGCGCCAGCAGCTGGGACAGAGAGCAGTTCTTC	CASSWDREQFF
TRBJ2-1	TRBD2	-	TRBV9	TGTGCCAGCACTGGACTAGCGGGGGTAGGGAATGAGCAGTTCTTC	CASTGLAGVGNEQFF
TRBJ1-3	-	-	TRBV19	TGTGCCAGTAGTATGGGAGACTCTGGAAACACCATATATTTT	CASSMGDSGNTIYF
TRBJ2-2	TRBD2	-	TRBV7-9	TGTGCCAGCAGCTTTGGCGGGGGGCGGAACACCGGGGAGCTGTTTTTT	CASSFGGGRNTGELFF
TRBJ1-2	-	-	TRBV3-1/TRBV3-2	TGTGCCAGCAGCCAAGGGGCAGGCAATGACTATGGCTACACCTTC	CASSQGAGNDYGYTF
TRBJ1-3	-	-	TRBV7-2	TGTGCCAGCAGTCCAGGGCCTTCCCCCTCTGGAAACACCATATATTTT	CASSPGPSPSGNTIYF
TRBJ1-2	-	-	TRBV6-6	TGTGCCAGCACAGTGAACTATGGCTACACCTTC	CASTVNYGYTF
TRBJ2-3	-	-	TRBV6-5	TGTGCCAGCGGCAGGTCAGGTGGGACAGATACGCAGTATTTT	CASGRSGGTDTQYF
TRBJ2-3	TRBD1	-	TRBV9	TGTGCCAGCAGCCCCGACGACAGGGGGTTCCCAGATACGCAGTATTTT	CASSPDDRGFPDTQYF
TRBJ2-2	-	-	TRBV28	TGTGCCAGCAGTTTGTTGGACAGAAACACCGGGGAGCTGTTTTTT	CASSLLDRNTGELFF
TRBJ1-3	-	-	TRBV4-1	TGCGCCAGCAGCCCATTTCGAACAGGGAAGGGGAGTTCCTCTGGAAACACCATATATTTT	CASSPFRTGKGSSSGNTIYF
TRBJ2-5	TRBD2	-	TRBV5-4	TGTGCCAGCAGCTTGAAACTAGCGGGGGGTAACCAAGAGACCCAGTACTTC	CASSLKLAGGNQETQYF
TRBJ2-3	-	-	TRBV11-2	TGTGCCAGCAGCTTAGGGCGGGTGGCGGGCACAGATACGCAGTATTTT	CASSLGRVAGTDTQYF
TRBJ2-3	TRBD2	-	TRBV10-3	TGTGCCATCAGCTACGATAGCGGGGGTATCACAGATACGCAGTATTTT	CAISYDSGGITDTQYF
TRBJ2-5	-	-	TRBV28	TGTGCCAGCAGTTTAAACGCAGTAGTGAGGGAGACCCAGTACTTC	CASSLNAVVRETQYF
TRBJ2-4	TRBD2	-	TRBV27	TGTGCCAGCAGTTTTAATGAGCGGGGGGGCACAAACATTCAGTACTTC	CASSFNERGGTNIQYF
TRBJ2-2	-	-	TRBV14	TGTGCCAGCAGCCATCTTGCCCGTGCCGGGACCGGGGAGCTGTTTTTT	CASSHLARAGTGELFF
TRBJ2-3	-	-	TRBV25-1	TGTGCCAGCAGTGTAGCCCAGGGGAAGAAGATCTACGGAGATACGCAGTATTTT	CASSVAQGKKIYGDTQYF
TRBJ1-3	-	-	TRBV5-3	TGTGCCAGAAGGGGTGGACGAACAGGGACGCGGGGAAACACCATATATTTT	CARRGGRTGTRGNTIYF
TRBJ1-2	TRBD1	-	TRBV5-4	TGTGCCAGCAGCTTGGATCGGACAGGTTATGGCTACACCTTC	CASSLDRTGYGYTF
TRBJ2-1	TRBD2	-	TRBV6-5	TGTGCCAGCACCTACGCGGGGGGATACAATGAGCAGTTCTTC	CASTYAGGYNEQFF
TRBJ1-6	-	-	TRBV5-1	TGCGCCAGCAGCTTAAAGCCGGGGTCCTATAATTCACCCCTCCACTTT	CASSLKPGSYNSPLHF
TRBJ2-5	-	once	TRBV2	TGTGCCAGCAATCGAGGCCAAGAGACCCAGTACTTC	CASNRGQETQYF
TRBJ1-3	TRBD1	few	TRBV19	TGTGCCAGTAGTATGAGGCCTGACAGGGCGGGAAACACCATATATTTT	CASSMRPDRAGNTIYF
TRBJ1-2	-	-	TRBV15	TGTGCCACCAGCAGAGATCCGAGGCGGGACTATGGCTACACCTTC	CATSRDPRRDYGYTF
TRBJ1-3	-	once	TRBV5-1	TGCGCCAGCAGCTCAGTGGACATGTCTGGAAACACCATATATTTT	CASSSVDMSGNTIYF
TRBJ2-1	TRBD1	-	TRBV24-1	TGTGCCACCAGTGCGACCGGGACAGGGCCTCTTGAGCAGTTCTTC	CATSATGTGPLEQFF
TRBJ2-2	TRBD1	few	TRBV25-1	TGTGCCAGCAGTGATGAAGGACAGGGGGGGAGCACCGGGGAGCTGTTTTTT	CASSDEGQGGSTGELFF
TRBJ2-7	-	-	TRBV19	TGTGCCAGTAGTCCGGGACATACCTACGAGCAGTACTTC	CASSPGHTYEQYF
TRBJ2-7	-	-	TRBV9	TGTGCCAGCAGCGTGGAGGGCGCGAGCGAGCAGTACTTC	CASSVEGASEQYF